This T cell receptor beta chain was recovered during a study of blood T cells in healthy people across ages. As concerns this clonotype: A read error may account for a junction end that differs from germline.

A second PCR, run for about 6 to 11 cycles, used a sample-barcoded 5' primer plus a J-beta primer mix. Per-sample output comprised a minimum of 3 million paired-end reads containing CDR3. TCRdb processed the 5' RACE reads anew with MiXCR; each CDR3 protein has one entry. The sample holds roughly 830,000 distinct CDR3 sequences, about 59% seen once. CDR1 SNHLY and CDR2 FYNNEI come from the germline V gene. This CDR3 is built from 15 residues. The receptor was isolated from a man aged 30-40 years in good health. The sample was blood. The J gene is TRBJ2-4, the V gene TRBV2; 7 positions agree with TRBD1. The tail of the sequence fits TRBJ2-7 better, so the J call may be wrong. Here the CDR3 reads CAGRLTGTEIYEQYF. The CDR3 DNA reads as TGTGCCGGCAGACTCACCGGGACAGAAATATACGAGCAGTACTTC.